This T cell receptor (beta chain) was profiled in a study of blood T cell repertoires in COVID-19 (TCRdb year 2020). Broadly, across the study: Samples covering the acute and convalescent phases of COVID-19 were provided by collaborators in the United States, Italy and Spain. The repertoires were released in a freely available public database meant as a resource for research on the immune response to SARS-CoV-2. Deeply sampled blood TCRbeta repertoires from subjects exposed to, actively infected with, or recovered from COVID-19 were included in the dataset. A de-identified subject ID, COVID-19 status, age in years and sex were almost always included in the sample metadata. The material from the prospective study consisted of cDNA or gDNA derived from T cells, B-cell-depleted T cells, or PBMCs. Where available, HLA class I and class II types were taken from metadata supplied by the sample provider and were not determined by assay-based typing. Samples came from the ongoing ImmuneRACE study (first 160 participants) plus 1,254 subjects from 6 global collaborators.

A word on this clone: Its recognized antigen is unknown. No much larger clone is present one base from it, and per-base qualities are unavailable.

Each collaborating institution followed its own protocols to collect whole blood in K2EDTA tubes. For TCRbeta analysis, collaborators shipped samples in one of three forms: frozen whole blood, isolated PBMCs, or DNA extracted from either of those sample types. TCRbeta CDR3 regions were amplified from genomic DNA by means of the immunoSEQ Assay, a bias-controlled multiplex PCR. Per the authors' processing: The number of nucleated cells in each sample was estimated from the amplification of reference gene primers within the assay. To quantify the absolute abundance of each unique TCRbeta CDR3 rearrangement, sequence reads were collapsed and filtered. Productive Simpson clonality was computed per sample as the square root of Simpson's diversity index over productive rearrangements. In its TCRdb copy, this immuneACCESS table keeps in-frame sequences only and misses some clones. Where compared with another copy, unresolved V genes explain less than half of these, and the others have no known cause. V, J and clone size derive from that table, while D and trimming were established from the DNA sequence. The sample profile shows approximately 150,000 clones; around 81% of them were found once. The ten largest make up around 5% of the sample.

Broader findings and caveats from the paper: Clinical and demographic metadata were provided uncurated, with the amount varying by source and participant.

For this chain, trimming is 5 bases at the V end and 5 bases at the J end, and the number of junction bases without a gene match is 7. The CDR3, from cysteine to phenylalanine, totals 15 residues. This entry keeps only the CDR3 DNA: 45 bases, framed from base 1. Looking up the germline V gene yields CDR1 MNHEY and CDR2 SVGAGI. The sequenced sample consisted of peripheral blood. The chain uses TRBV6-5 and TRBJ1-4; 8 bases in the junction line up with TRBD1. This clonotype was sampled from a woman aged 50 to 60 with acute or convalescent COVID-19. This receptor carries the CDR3 CASSHQTGENEKLFF. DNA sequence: TGTGCCAGCAGTCACCAGACAGGGGAGAATGAAAAACTGTTTTTT.